Listed here are 32 T cell receptor beta chains from one sample, sequenced in a study of CD8 T cells in ankylosing spondylitis. TCRdb re-derived calls from the 5' RACE reads in MiXCR, one entry per CDR3 protein. Of around 160,000 distinct CDR3 sequences listed, roughly 10% were seen once; the top ten hold roughly 29%. The sequencing input was blood, either unsorted or a sorted T cell fraction (not recorded which). These receptors all stem from a male donor with ankylosing spondylitis or in good health (not recorded which).

This clonotype was found many times. The chain carries TRBV3-1 and TRBJ2-3; D call uncertain. The germline gives CDR1 LGHDT, CDR2 YNNKEL (reference sequence). V was cut by 4 bases and J by 2 bases, with 13 bases left in between. The CDR3 extends over 15 amino acids. CDR3 loop: CASSPLAVVTDTQYF. CDR3 coding DNA: TGTGCCAGCAGCCCGCTTGCGGTAGTCACAGATACGCAGTATTTT.

The gene calls are TRBV11-2 and TRBJ1-1, with 8 nucleotides matching TRBD1. Germline V gene data show CDR1 as SGHAT and CDR2 as FQNNGV. The CDR3 sequence is 15 residues long. V trimming: 1 base; J trimming: 10 bases; junction bases outside the gene matches: 11. CDR3 in amino acids: CASSLGQGAFRGAFF. The CDR3 DNA sequence: TGTGCCAGCAGCTTAGGCCAGGGGGCCTTCCGAGGAGCTTTCTTT.

At least ten counts were recorded for this clonotype. The chain joins TRBV2 to TRBJ1-4; weak D call: TRBD1 (5 bases). V was pared by 5 bases and J by 5 bases, with 18 bases between. This CDR3 is built from 16 residues. Germline V gene data show CDR1 as SNHLY and CDR2 as FYNNEI. In DNA form, the CDR3 reads TGTGCCAGCAGTCAATTAGGACGGGGGGGGAATGAAAAACTGTTTTTT. It codes for CASSQLGRGGNEKLFF.

This clonotype was counted at least ten times. The chain is built from TRBV20-1 and TRBJ1-5; possible D gene TRBD1, 5 bases. The CDR3 totals 14 residues. The germline CDR1 and CDR2 sequences are DFQATT and SNEGSKA (reference sequence). Trimming left V 0 bases short and J 7 bases short, with 13 bases between. In DNA form, the CDR3 reads TGCAGTGCTAGAGAGTCCGGGGCGCGGCAGCCCCAGCATTTT. It specifies CSARESGARQPQHF.

The genes are TRBV11-3 and TRBJ2-3; D is possibly TRBD2 (6 bases). V shed 1 base and J shed 3 bases, with 11 bases lying between them. Germline CDR1 is SGHNT and CDR2 is YENEEA. CDR3 length equals 15 residues. Here the CDR3 reads CASSLGRGGTDTQYF. Here the CDR3 DNA reads TGTGCCAGCAGCTTAGGCCGCGGAGGGACAGATACGCAGTATTTT.

This clonotype was seen ten or more times. V is TRBV12-3 or TRBV12-4 and J is TRBJ1-2; 7 nucleotides align to TRBD1. There are 14 residues in the CDR3. The trim removed 8 bases at V and 8 bases at J, leaving 14 bases unmatched. The CDR3 DNA is TGTGCCAGCGGCGGGACAGTGGATTCCTACGGCTACACCTTC. Encoded protein: CASGGTVDSYGYTF.

This clonotype was counted ten times or more. The chain combines TRBV5-1 with TRBJ1-6; D call uncertain. This CDR3 comprises 14 residues. Looked up from germline, CDR1 is SGHRS and CDR2 is YFSETQ. V gave up 4 bases and J gave up 3 bases, with 8 bases separating them. CDR3 sequence (DNA): TGCGCCAGCAGCCCACAGTACTATAATTCACCCCTCCACTTT. Translation: CASSPQYYNSPLHF.

The genes are TRBV11-2 and TRBJ2-7; 13 bases are shared with TRBD2. CDR1 SGHAT and CDR2 FQNNGV come from the germline V gene. Trimming took 5 bases from V and 6 from J; bases not matched to a gene: 7. The CDR3 has 15 amino acids. DNA for the CDR3: TGTGCCAGCAGCCCCCGGACTAGCGGGAGCAGCGAGCAGTACTTC. Protein product: CASSPRTSGSSEQYF. The whole variable domain, remainder taken from reference TRBV11-2 and TRBJ2-7, is EAGVAQSPRYKIIEKRQSVAFWCNPISGHATLYWYQQILGQGPKLLIQFQNNGVVDDSQLPKDRFSAERLKGVDSTLKIQPAKLEDSAVYLCASSPRTSGSSEQYFGPGTRLTVT.

This clonotype was counted ten times or more. V usage is TRBV5-6 and J usage is TRBJ1-1; 7 bases map to TRBD1. The CDR3 has 14 amino acids. From germline, CDR1 is SGHDT and CDR2 YYEEEE. V gave up 3 bases and J gave up 2 bases; unmatched junction bases: 4. The CDR3 sequence is CASSSRDSNTEAFF. The CDR3 bases are TGTGCCAGCAGCTCCCGGGACAGTAACACTGAAGCTTTCTTT.

The sample holds a few counts of this clonotype. CDR3 bases: TGCGCCAGCAGCTTAATGACAGGGGGAAGTCTGAACACCGGGGAGCTGTTTTTT. Translated: CASSLMTGGSLNTGELFF. The chain recombines TRBV5-1 with TRBJ2-2, with 9 bases matching TRBD1. V lost 2 bases to trimming and J lost 1 base; unmatched junction nucleotides: 9. Germline-derived CDR1 and CDR2 are SGHRS and YFSETQ. This CDR3 has 18 residues.

This chain links TRBV18 with TRBJ2-3; a possible D gene is TRBD2 (6 bases). Trimming cost V 1 base and J 2 bases, with 19 bases left between them. From germline, CDR1 is KGHSH and CDR2 LQKENI. CDR3 length: 18 residues. CDR3 region: CASSPRRAGPWITDTQYF. The CDR3 DNA reads as TGTGCCAGCTCACCACGAAGGGCGGGGCCTTGGATCACAGATACGCAGTATTTT.

The V call is TRBV5-1, the J call TRBJ2-3; 11 nucleotides match TRBD2. The junction had 6 bases not matched to a gene; V was cut back by 4 bases and J by 2 bases. The CDR3 covers 16 residues. The germline gives CDR1 SGHRS, CDR2 YFSETQ. The CDR3 coding sequence is TGCGCCAGCAGCACGGGACTAGCGGCCGACACAGATACGCAGTATTTT. It specifies CASSTGLAADTDTQYF.

CDR3 amino acids: CASSQERDSNQPQHF. The CDR3 bases are TGCGCCAGCAGCCAAGAGCGGGATAGCAATCAGCCCCAGCATTTT. The rearrangement uses TRBV4-3 and TRBJ1-5, with D unclear. Germline CDR1 LGHNA, CDR2 YSLEER. Between the trimmed V and J ends, which lost 0 bases and 0 bases, there was a span of 6 bases. The CDR3 is 15 amino acids.

This clonotype was seen repeatedly, ten times or more. The chain links TRBV11-2 to TRBJ1-1; 10 bases are shared with TRBD1. The CDR3 spans 16 residues. The trim removed 4 bases at V and 5 bases at J, leaving 10 bases unmatched. Germline V CDR1 and CDR2: SGHAT, FQNNGV. DNA for the CDR3: TGTGCCAGCAGCTCTCCCGATCGACAGGGGGCTACTGAAGCTTTCTTT. This sequence encodes CASSSPDRQGATEAFF.

This clonotype was counted ten times or more. The V call is TRBV12-3 or TRBV12-4, the J call TRBJ2-5; D may be TRBD1 (6 bases). The germline V and J ends were trimmed by 3 bases and 3 bases, with 11 bases remaining between them. The CDR3 has 14 amino acids. This CDR3 reads CASSFGGLEETQYF. DNA for the CDR3: TGTGCCAGCAGTTTTGGGGGCTTAGAAGAGACCCAGTACTTC.

This clonotype was seen only a few times. The chain joins TRBV12-3 or TRBV12-4 to TRBJ2-1, with no clear D. The V end lost 5 bases, the J end lost 10 bases, and 12 bases lay between the germline ends. The CDR3 runs 12 residues. This chain's CDR3 is CASSVQWAEQFF. As DNA, the CDR3 is TGTGCCAGCAGTGTCCAATGGGCGGAGCAGTTCTTC.

The chain combines TRBV24-1 with TRBJ2-5; 7 bases are a match to TRBD1. Germline CDR1 KGHDR, CDR2 SFDVKD. The junction had 8 bases not matched to a gene; V was cut back by 3 bases and J by 5 bases. The length of the CDR3 is 15 residues. The CDR3 is CATSDPSGGAETQYF. The CDR3 DNA follows: TGTGCCACCAGTGATCCATCAGGGGGTGCGGAGACCCAGTACTTC.

In this sample, this clonotype turned up many times. This rearrangement joins TRBV19 to TRBJ1-3, with a tentative D call TRBD1 (6 bases). The CDR3 runs 17 residues. The germline V and J ends were trimmed by 5 bases and 0 bases, with 17 bases remaining between them. The V gene's germline CDR1 is LNHDA and CDR2 SQIVND (reference sequence). The CDR3: CASSGWDIISSGNTIYF. The CDR3, as DNA: TGTGCCAGTAGTGGATGGGACATTATTAGCTCTGGAAACACCATATATTTT.

There are many counts of this clonotype. The chain joins TRBV6-6 to TRBJ2-1; no clear D gene. This CDR3 comprises 13 residues. From germline, CDR1 is MNHNY and CDR2 SVGAGI (reference sequence). Between the trimmed V and J ends, which lost 0 bases and 9 bases, there was a span of 9 bases. Here the CDR3 DNA reads TGTGCCAGCAGTTACTCCCCTAGGGCTGAGCAGTTCTTC. It yields the protein CASSYSPRAEQFF.

This clonotype has ten or more counts. The J gene is TRBJ1-5, the V gene TRBV19, with 9 nucleotides matching TRBD1. V shed 11 bases and J 3 bases; nucleotides not matched to a gene: 8. From germline, CDR1 is LNHDA and CDR2 SQIVND (reference sequence). The CDR3 has 14 amino acids. CDR3 sequence reads: CASRTGAANQPQHF. The CDR3 DNA sequence: TGTGCCTCCCGGACAGGGGCAGCCAATCAGCCCCAGCATTTT.

This clonotype appeared many times. The rearrangement joins TRBV5-1 to TRBJ2-3; 9 bases line up with TRBD1. The ends lost 4 bases at V and 4 bases at J; junction bases unmatched: 7. The CDR3 is 15 amino acids. Germline V gene data show CDR1 as SGHRS and CDR2 as YFSETQ. Here the CDR3 DNA reads TGCGCCAGCAGCCCGGAGGGGACAGGGTCAGATACGCAGTATTTT. Amino acids: CASSPEGTGSDTQYF.

This chain connects TRBV2 to TRBJ2-1, with 8 bases identical to TRBD2. CDR3 length equals 14 residues. Germline V gives CDR1 SNHLY, CDR2 FYNNEI. J gave up 8 bases and V 8 bases, and 11 bases lay outside the gene matches. CDR3 region: CASDSGAGAYEQFF. In DNA, the CDR3 is TGTGCCAGCGACTCAGGAGCGGGAGCGTATGAGCAGTTCTTC.

A note on this clonotype: A much larger clone differs from this one at a single base, so this may be a read error. Because it lacks the conserved phenylalanine or tryptophan at the end, this CDR3 is likely a read error. The rearrangement links TRBV29-1 to TRBJ2-3; D possibly corresponds to TRBD1 (5 bases). The ends were cut back, 6 bases at V and 0 bases at J, with 16 bases in the middle. The germline V gene has CDR1 SQVTM and CDR2 ANQGSEA. This CDR3 region has 15 residues. CDR3 nucleotides: TGCAGCGTCGCTCCAGGGATGACAAGCACAGATACGCAGTATTTA. Encoded protein: CSVAPGMTSTDTQYL.

This clonotype has a handful of counts. The V call is TRBV15, the J call TRBJ1-5; D remains unclear. V was cut by 0 bases and J by 2 bases, with 8 bases left in between. CDR1 is LNHNV, CDR2 YYDKDF, per germline (reference sequence). The CDR3 covers 15 residues. CDR3 nucleotides: TGTGCCACCAGCAGAGACACCACAGGCAATCAGCCCCAGCATTTT. Its translation: CATSRDTTGNQPQHF. The full variable domain, rest sourced from reference TRBV15 and TRBJ1-5, is DAMVIQNPRYQVTQFGKPVTLSCSQTLNHNVMYWYQQKSSQAPKLLFHYYDKDFNNEADTPDNFQSRRPNTSFCFLDIRSPGLGDTAMYLCATSRDTTGNQPQHFGDGTRLSIL.

The sample holds many counts of this clonotype. The chain combines TRBV30 with TRBJ1-3, with no clear D. The V end lost 2 bases, the J end lost 1 base, and 15 bases lay between the germline ends. The CDR3 consists of 16 residues. Per the germline V gene, CDR1 is GTSNPN and CDR2 is SVGIG (reference sequence). The DNA for the CDR3 is TGTGCCTGGAGTAGCATCGTAGGACCTTCTGGAAACACCATATATTTT. It translates to CAWSSIVGPSGNTIYF. Full variable domain (outside the CDR3, taken from reference TRBV30 and TRBJ1-3): SQTIHQWPATLVQPVGSPLSLECTVEGTSNPNLYWYRQAAGRGLQLLFYSVGIGQISSEVPQNLSASRPQDRQFILSSKKLLLSDSGFYLCAWSSIVGPSGNTIYFGEGSWLTVV.

This clonotype was observed a handful of times. The rearrangement joins TRBV7-2 to TRBJ2-1; possible D gene TRBD2, 6 bases. Trimming shortened V by 1 base and J by 7 bases, and 11 bases separated the two germline ends. The CDR3 extends over 14 amino acids. Germline CDR1 is SGHTA and CDR2 is FQGNSA. This CDR3 is CASSLDPGVNEQFF. CDR3 DNA sequence: TGTGCCAGCAGCTTAGATCCGGGGGTAAATGAGCAGTTCTTC.

V is TRBV12-3 or TRBV12-4 and J is TRBJ2-1; D is tentatively TRBD1 or TRBD2 (5 bases each). Trimming removed 3 bases from V and 6 bases from J, with 15 bases in between. This CDR3 has 15 residues. This CDR3 is CASSFLGVVANEQFF. The CDR3, as DNA: TGTGCCAGCAGTTTTTTGGGGGTGGTGGCCAATGAGCAGTTCTTC.

The sample holds a few counts of this clonotype. The CDR3 bases are TGTGCCAGCAGCTTAGGAGGATCTCGCACAGATACGCAGTATTTT. This sequence encodes CASSLGGSRTDTQYF. The chain links TRBV7-2 to TRBJ2-3; D is uncertain. From germline, CDR1 is SGHTA and CDR2 FQGNSA. There are 15 residues in the CDR3. V was clipped by 1 base and J by 1 base, with 9 bases between them.

The gene calls are TRBV9 and TRBJ2-7, with D possibly matching TRBD1 (6 bases). The V and J ends lost 4 bases and 12 bases respectively, with 17 bases between them. This CDR3 has 12 amino acids. Germline V gives CDR1 SGDLS, CDR2 YYNGEE. The CDR3 DNA sequence: TGTGCCAGCAGCAGATTCGGCGGACAGCCGTACTTC. This encodes CASSRFGGQPYF. Complete variable domain (other parts from reference TRBV9 and TRBJ2-7): DSGVTQTPKHLITATGQRVTLRCSPRSGDLSVYWYQQSLDQGLQFLIQYYNGEERAKGNILERFSAQQFPDLHSELNLSSLELGDSALYFCASSRFGGQPYFGPGTRLTVT.

This clonotype showed up many times. V is TRBV2 and J is TRBJ2-7; the D gene is possibly TRBD2 (7 bases). Trimming left V 10 bases short and J 4 bases short, with 17 bases between. The CDR3 is 13 residues long. Germline CDR1 SNHLY, CDR2 FYNNEI. CDR3 sequence reads: CATGRGSGYEQYF. CDR3 sequence (DNA): TGTGCCACAGGGAGGGGGAGCGGGTACGAGCAGTACTTC.

This clonotype was seen ten or more times. The genes are TRBV12-3 or TRBV12-4 and TRBJ2-7; TRBD2 is a possible D gene (5 bases). This CDR3 has 15 residues. Trimming removed 6 bases at V and 3 bases at J, with 18 bases between. For the CDR3, the DNA is TGTGCCAGCAGGAATACCGGACTCGCCGGCTACGAGCAGTACTTC. It is translated as CASRNTGLAGYEQYF.

This clonotype was counted many times. The J gene is TRBJ1-2, the V gene TRBV20-1; D possibly corresponds to TRBD1 (6 bases). CDR3 length: 12 residues. The ends were cut back, 5 bases at V and 1 base at J, with 8 bases in the middle. Per the germline V gene, CDR1 is DFQATT and CDR2 is SNEGSKA (reference sequence). The CDR3 here is CSASGVNYGYTF. For the CDR3, the DNA is TGCAGTGCTTCAGGGGTTAACTATGGCTACACCTTC.